This TCR beta chain was retrieved from a study of beta chain bispecific antibodies for T cell cancers. As for the study in general: The leukemia lines expressed TRBV12-3 (Jurkat) and TRBV5-5 (HPB-ALL).

Study-level findings and limits: Versus anti-CD19, anti-TRBV12 exposure cut the TRBV12-3 share of TRBV signal by roughly 99%. The leukemia cells, rather than normal T cells, gave most of the targeted TRBV signal.

Either OKT3 anti-CD3 antibody or CD3/CD28 beads expanded T cells from blood mononuclear cells over roughly three days. V gave up 0 bases and J gave up 6 bases; unmatched junction bases: 15. CDR3 length: 19 amino acids. Germline values: CDR1 DFQATT, CDR2 SNEGSKA (reference sequence). This clonotype was observed at least ten times. Antigen: not known. Clonotypes were quantified using unique molecular identifier barcodes. In TCRdb, the 5' RACE reads were re-called with MiXCR into one record per CDR3 protein. The data hold 20,000 to 25,000 distinct CDR3 sequences, with approximately 1.9% observed a single time.

The receptor's source is a human donor in good health. Some clones in this sample may be carry-over from other donors' samples. Source: healthy donor T cells cultured with leukemia cells, taken from a culture containing a bispecific antibody targeting TCR Vbeta12. The chain recombines TRBV20-1 with TRBJ1-6; the match to TRBD1 covers 9 bases. CDR3 bases: TGCAGTGCTAGAGAGGACGGTGAAGCGGGGACAGGGATTAATTCACCCCTCCACTTT. This translates into CSAREDGEAGTGINSPLHF.